Sequencing of this T cell receptor (beta chain) was carried out in a study of blood T cell repertoires in COVID-19. Generated by immunoSEQ multiplex PCR, the TCRdb table keeps only in-frame clones and is missing some. In the table there are 150,000 to 200,000 clones, approximately 82% of which are singletons. The sample comprised peripheral blood. The sequence was obtained from a woman at least 80 years old with acute or convalescent COVID-19.

CDR3 residues: CATKGDNSPLHF. DNA of the CDR3: TGTGCCACCAAGGGGGACAATTCACCCCTCCACTTT. The chain couples TRBV10-3 to TRBJ1-6; a weak D match, TRBD1 (6 bases). This CDR3 contains 12 residues. CDR1 and CDR2 from the germline V gene are ENHRY and SYGVKD. Trimming took off 10 bases at V and 7 bases at J, with 11 bases between the two ends.